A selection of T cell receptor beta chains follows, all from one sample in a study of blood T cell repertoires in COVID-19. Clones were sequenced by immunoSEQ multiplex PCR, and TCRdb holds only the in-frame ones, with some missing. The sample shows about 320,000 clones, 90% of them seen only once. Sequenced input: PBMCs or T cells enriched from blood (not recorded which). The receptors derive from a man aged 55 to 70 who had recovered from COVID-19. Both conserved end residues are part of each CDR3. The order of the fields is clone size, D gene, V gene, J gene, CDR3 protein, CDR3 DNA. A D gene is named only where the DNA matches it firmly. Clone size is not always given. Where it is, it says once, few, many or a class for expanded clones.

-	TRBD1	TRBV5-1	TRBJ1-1	CASSLGQGGLAFF	TGCGCCAGCAGCTTAGGACAGGGTGGTCTCGCTTTCTTT
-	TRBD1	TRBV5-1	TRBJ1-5	CASSQGTGNSNQPQHF	TGCGCCAGCAGCCAGGGGACAGGGAATAGCAATCAGCCCCAGCATTTT
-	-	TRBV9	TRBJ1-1	CASSVGAGGLEAFF	TGTGCCAGCAGCGTAGGGGCTGGCGGACTGGAAGCTTTCTTT
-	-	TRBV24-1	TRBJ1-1	CATRGVAFF	TGTGCCACCAGGGGAGTTGCTTTCTTT
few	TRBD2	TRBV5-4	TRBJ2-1	CASSFFETSGYNEQFF	TGTGCCAGCAGCTTTTTCGAGACTAGCGGTTACAATGAGCAGTTCTTC
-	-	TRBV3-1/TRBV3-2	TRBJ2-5	CASSQTLKSETQYF	TGTGCCAGCAGCCAGACTCTCAAGTCGGAGACCCAGTACTTC
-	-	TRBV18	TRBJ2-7	CASSPGSDLSYEQYF	TGTGCCAGCTCACCAGGGAGCGACCTATCCTACGAGCAGTACTTC
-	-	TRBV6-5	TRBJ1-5	CASSYPQASSQHF	TGTGCCAGCAGTTACCCTCAGGCCAGTTCCCAGCATTTT
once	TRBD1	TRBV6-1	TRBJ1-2	CASSESGTGGTNYGYTF	TGTGCCAGCAGCGAAAGCGGGACAGGGGGCACGAACTATGGCTACACCTTC
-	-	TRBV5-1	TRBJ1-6	CASSLGLYNSPLHF	TGCGCCAGCAGCTTGGGTCTTTATAATTCACCCCTCCACTTT
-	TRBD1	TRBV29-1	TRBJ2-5	CSSKGGDRAYQETQYF	TGCAGCTCCAAAGGAGGGGACAGGGCGTACCAAGAGACCCAGTACTTC
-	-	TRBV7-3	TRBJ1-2	CASSLEAGAGYTF	TGTGCCAGCAGCTTGGAGGCAGGGGCTGGCTACACCTTC
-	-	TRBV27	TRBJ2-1	CASSPSGYEQFF	TGTGCCAGCAGTCCCTCGGGGTATGAGCAGTTCTTC
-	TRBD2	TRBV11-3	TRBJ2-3	CASSLGLADYTDTQYF	TGTGCCAGCAGCTTAGGCCTAGCGGATTACACCGATACGCAGTATTTT
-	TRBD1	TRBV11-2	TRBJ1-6	CASSLSNRGDSPLHF	TGTGCCAGCAGCTTAAGTAACAGGGGAGATTCACCCCTCCACTTT
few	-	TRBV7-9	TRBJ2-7	CASSLAGGPSYEQYF	TGTGCCAGCAGCTTAGCTGGGGGCCCCTCCTACGAGCAGTACTTC
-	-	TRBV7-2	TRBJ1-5	CASSPRTRAYSNQPQHF	TGTGCCAGCAGCCCGAGGACGAGGGCTTATAGCAATCAGCCCCAGCATTTT
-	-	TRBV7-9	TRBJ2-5	CASSLGSGETQYF	TGTGCCAGCAGCTTAGGGTCGGGAGAGACCCAGTACTTC
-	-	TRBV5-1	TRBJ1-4	CASSLAEQGSEKLFF	TGCGCCAGCAGCTTGGCCGAACAGGGAAGTGAAAAACTGTTTTTT
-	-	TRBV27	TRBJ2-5	CASSLDGGYQETQYF	TGTGCCAGCAGTTTAGACGGGGGATACCAAGAGACCCAGTACTTC